This T cell receptor (beta chain) originates from a study of cytomegalovirus exposure and HLA in healthy donors. For the study at large: A previous analysis identified around 120 million unique TCR beta sequences derived from roughly 180 million T cells. Around 77% of 300 to 450 genotyped donors fell in the Caucasian-associated ancestry cluster.

This clone occurred a few times. Antigen unknown. Whole-study findings and limits: As a later analysis showed, several of the most significant clusters appeared to be linked to common viral pathogens.

The CDR3 runs to 15 residues. The germline CDR1 and CDR2 sequences are SGHNT and YYREEE (reference sequence). With 0 bases removed from V and 4 bases from J, the gap between germline ends came to 13 bases. Primers: 60 Vbeta forward and 13 Jbeta reverse. Only in-frame clones appear in the TCRdb table, and some are missing; sequencing was by immunoSEQ multiplex PCR. The sample has about 43,000 clones; less than 75% are singletons. Donors likely had unrecorded immune exposures despite being nominally healthy when sampled. V is TRBV5-4 and J is TRBJ1-2; no clear D. Input material: PBMCs. The source of this sequence is a man aged 55 to 70 in good health and CMV-seropositive. CDR3 nucleotides: TGTGCCAGCAGCTTGGGGTCTCGGCACAGCTATGGCTACACCTTC. Amino acids: CASSLGSRHSYGYTF. Supplemented by reference TRBV5-4 and TRBJ1-2, the full variable domain reads ETGVTQSPTHLIKTRGQQVTLRCSSQSGHNTVSWYQQALGQGPQFIFQYYREEENGRGNFPPRFSGLQFPNYSSELNVNALELDDSALYLCASSLGSRHSYGYTFGSGTRLTVV.